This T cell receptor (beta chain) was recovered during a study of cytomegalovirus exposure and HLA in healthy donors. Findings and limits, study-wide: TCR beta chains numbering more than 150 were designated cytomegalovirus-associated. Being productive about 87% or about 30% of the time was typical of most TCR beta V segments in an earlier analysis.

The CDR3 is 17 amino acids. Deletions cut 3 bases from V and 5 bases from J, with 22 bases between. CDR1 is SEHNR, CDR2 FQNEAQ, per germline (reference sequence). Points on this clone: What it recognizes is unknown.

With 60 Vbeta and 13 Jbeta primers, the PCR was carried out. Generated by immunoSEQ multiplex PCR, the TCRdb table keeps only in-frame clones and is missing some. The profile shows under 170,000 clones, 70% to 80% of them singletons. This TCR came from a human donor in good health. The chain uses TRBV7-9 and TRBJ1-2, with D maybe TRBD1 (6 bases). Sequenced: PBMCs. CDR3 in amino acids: CASSLNLRDTNQYGYTF. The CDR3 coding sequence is TGTGCCAGCAGCTTGAACTTGAGGGACACCAACCAATATGGCTACACCTTC.